This T cell receptor beta chain was documented in a study of blood T cells in healthy people across ages. This clonotype came up many times. Combining a sample-barcoded 5' primer with a J-beta primer mix, a second PCR ran for roughly 6 to 12 cycles. MiXCR was run by TCRdb on the 5' RACE reads, yielding one entry per CDR3 protein. This table holds 800,000 or so distinct CDR3 sequences, about half found once. CDR3 length: 15 amino acids. Germline V gene sequence: CDR1 SNHLY, CDR2 FYNNEI. The V gene end was trimmed by 7 bases and the J gene end by 1 base; junction bases not matched to a gene: 8. Source material: blood. The chain is built from TRBV2 and TRBJ2-3; 7 nucleotides agree with TRBD1. The receptor comes from a man older than 75 in good health. The CDR3 protein is CASTQQGIGTDTQYF. DNA of the CDR3: TGTGCCAGCACGCAACAGGGGATAGGCACAGATACGCAGTATTTT.